This TCR beta chain was captured by sequencing in a study of cytotoxic CD8 clonotypes in ibrutinib-treated CLL. Overall study: The study included eleven to twelve relapsed/refractory and more than 14 treatment-naive patients; 17 had IGHV unmutated disease.

The protocol was immunoSEQ multiplex PCR, while the TCRdb copy is restricted to in-frame clones and leaves out a portion. Among approximately 92,000 clones listed, around 77% were seen once. The CDR3 contains 19 residues. Germline V gene data show CDR1 as SNHLY and CDR2 as FYNNEI. Trimming took 4 bases from V and 6 from J; bases not matched to a gene: 13. This receptor was taken from a human donor with chronic lymphocytic leukemia. Specimen: PBMCs, collected after 24 months of ibrutinib treatment. The rearrangement joins TRBV2 to TRBJ2-2; 14 bases are shared with TRBD2. The CDR3 loop reads CASSGQGLAGGSRAGELFF. The CDR3 DNA sequence: TGTGCCAGCAGTGGGCAAGGACTAGCGGGAGGATCACGAGCCGGGGAGCTGTTTTTT.